The next 13 T cell receptor beta chains were all read from a single sample in a study of regulatory T cells in long-lasting Graves disease. This sample's time point: newly diagnosed GD, antithyroid drugs for less than 3 months. Making the TCR library involved RNA that had been extracted from PBMCs. Through Arm-PCR of CDR3 regions and iRepertoire HTBI primers, TCR beta libraries were built. TCRdb ran MiXCR on the multiplex PCR reads and lists one entry per CDR3 protein. The sample records about 360,000 distinct CDR3 sequences, roughly 16% being singletons. The same sample was also used in a study of T cells in Graves' hyperthyroidism and ophthalmopathy.

Sequencing was performed on peripheral blood mononuclear cells (PBMCs), taken at new diagnosis, from a patient treated with antithyroid drugs. These TCRs come from a woman aged 18-29 years with Graves disease.

The chain uses TRBV6-2 or TRBV6-3 and TRBJ2-7, with 8 positions matching TRBD1. The CDR3 consists of 15 residues. CDR1 MNHEY and CDR2 SVGEGT come from the germline V gene. V gave up 2 bases and J gave up 6 bases; unmatched junction bases: 9. In nucleotides, the CDR3 is TGTGCCAGCAGTTACAGGCGGGACAGGAGGGGCGAGCAGTACTTC. It encodes CASSYRRDRRGEQYF.

This clonotype was seen a few times. The CDR3 DNA sequence: TGTGCCTGGAGTGACAGGGTCGAGCAGTACTTC. It encodes CAWSDRVEQYF. V gene TRBV30 combines with J gene TRBJ2-7, with D possibly matching TRBD1 (6 bases). V was shortened by 1 base and J by 6 bases, with 7 bases between the two germline ends. The CDR3 consists of 11 residues. Germline V gene data show CDR1 as GTSNPN and CDR2 as SVGIG (reference sequence).

This clonotype was seen repeatedly, ten times or more. The chain combines TRBV28 with TRBJ2-7; the match to TRBD2 covers 10 bases. The CDR3 extends over 14 amino acids. Trimming removed 6 bases from V and 4 bases from J; junction bases left unmatched: 6. The V gene's germline CDR1 is MDHEN and CDR2 SYDVKM. In DNA, the CDR3 is TGTGCCAGCAGCAAGCGGGGGGGGACTTACGAGCAGTACTTC. It is translated as CASSKRGGTYEQYF.

This clonotype was detected only a few times. J is TRBJ1-6 and V is TRBV6-1, with 10 bases lining up with TRBD1. J was trimmed by 6 bases and V by 4 bases; bases with no gene match: 6. In germline, CDR1 is MNHNS, CDR2 SASEGT. The CDR3 length is 16 residues. Here the CDR3 DNA reads TGTGCCAGCAGTGGAACCCGGACAGGGGGTAATTCACCCCTCCACTTT. Its protein is CASSGTRTGGNSPLHF.

There are many counts of this clonotype. J is TRBJ2-1 and V is TRBV27; the D gene is possibly TRBD1 (5 bases). The CDR3 length is 14 residues. Trimming took 3 bases from V and 2 from J, leaving 8 bases between them. CDR1 MNHEY and CDR2 SMNVEV come from the germline V gene (reference sequence). The CDR3 coding sequence is TGTGCCAGCAGTTTGGGGCTAACCTACAATGAGCAGTTCTTC. Protein sequence: CASSLGLTYNEQFF.

This clonotype was recorded at least ten times. The V call is TRBV28, the J call TRBJ2-1; D might be TRBD1 or TRBD2, each matching 5 bases. Germline values: CDR1 MDHEN, CDR2 SYDVKM. With 4 bases removed from V and 7 bases from J, the gap between germline ends came to 11 bases. CDR3 length equals 13 residues. The CDR3 loop is CASSYTWGNEQFF. Here the CDR3 DNA reads TGTGCCAGCAGTTATACATGGGGGAATGAGCAGTTCTTC.

The rearrangement links TRBV20-1 to TRBJ2-3, with D perhaps matching TRBD1 or TRBD2 (5 bases each). The DNA end favors TRBJ2-5, so the J call may be wrong. CDR3 length: 12 amino acids. Germline loops: CDR1 DFQATT, CDR2 SNEGSKA (reference sequence). DNA of the CDR3: TGCAGTGCTAGCGAGGGGCCGGGGACCCAGTACTTC. Encoded protein: CSASEGPGTQYF.

The chain uses TRBV6-4 and TRBJ1-1; 9 bases are shared with TRBD1. Losses at the gene ends were 5 bases for V and 4 bases for J; bases not matched to a gene: 11. The germline V gene has CDR1 MRHNA and CDR2 SNTAGT. There are 16 residues in the CDR3. This CDR3 is CASSFGTGSWGTEAFF. CDR3 sequence (DNA): TGTGCCAGCAGTTTTGGGACAGGGTCGTGGGGCACTGAAGCTTTCTTT.

There are a few counts of this clonotype. This chain connects TRBV19 to TRBJ2-1; D unresolved. CDR1 is LNHDA, CDR2 SQIVND, per germline (reference sequence). The ends were cut back, 2 bases at V and 6 bases at J, with 11 bases in the middle. This CDR3 has 14 residues. CDR3 DNA: TGTGCCAGTAGTATAAGGGCCGCCGTCAATGAGCAGTTCTTC. Translated: CASSIRAAVNEQFF.

A remark on this clonotype: It is likely a read error: a sequence one base away is far more abundant. The J gene is TRBJ2-1, the V gene TRBV6-2 or TRBV6-3; TRBD2 matches 7 bases. Germline V gives CDR1 MNHEY, CDR2 SVGEGT. This CDR3 has 14 residues. Unmatched junction bases numbered 5, after V lost 5 bases and J lost 4 bases. The CDR3 reads CASSAPAGYNEQFF. The CDR3 DNA reads TGTGCCAGCAGTGCGCCAGCGGGGTACAATGAGCAGTTCTTC.

This clonotype was recorded many times. The chain is built from TRBV6-1 and TRBJ2-5; 13 bases agree with TRBD2. Germline CDR1 is MNHNS and CDR2 is SASEGT. V lost 4 bases and J lost 7; bases outside the gene matches: 3. The CDR3 has 14 residues. In DNA, the CDR3 is TGTGCCAGCAGTGTTACTAGCGGGGGGGGGACCCAGTACTTC. This encodes CASSVTSGGGTQYF.

This clonotype was recorded many times. An end of the junction differs from the germline gene, which may be a read error. This chain connects TRBV10-3 to TRBJ2-5; perhaps TRBD2 as D (6 bases). Germline CDR1 reads ENHRY; CDR2 reads SYGVKD. The CDR3 has 16 amino acids. CDR3 region: CAISESMASAQGTQYF. The CDR3 DNA sequence: TGTGCCATCAGTGAGTCGATGGCTAGCGCGCAAGGGACCCAGTACTTC.

This clonotype was picked up many times. The rearrangement joins TRBV7-9 to TRBJ2-3, with TRBD1 identical over 8 bases. CDR3 length equals 14 residues. V lost 5 bases and J lost 2; bases outside the gene matches: 3. Germline V gives CDR1 SEHNR, CDR2 FQNEAQ (reference sequence). CDR3 sequence (DNA): TGTGCCAGCAGCGTGGACAGGGTCACAGATACGCAGTATTTT. Translation: CASSVDRVTDTQYF.